This TCR beta chain was sequenced for a study of blood T cell repertoires in COVID-19. Study-wide context: Whether acute or convalescent, the COVID-19 samples came from the United States, Italy and Spain.

Study processing details: Quantification of nucleated cells was approximated via reference gene primer amplification. TCRdb's copy holds only in-frame clones and misses some; the assay was immunoSEQ multiplex PCR. That table supplies the V and J calls and clone size; D and trimming were determined from the DNA. This sample has approximately 100,000 clones, with over 75% found just once. The TCR originated in a human donor in a cohort sampled during active COVID-19. Sample: peripheral blood.

CDR3 sequence reads: CASSIKDSGYFQETQYF. The DNA for the CDR3 is TGTGCCAGTAGTATCAAGGATAGCGGGTATTTCCAAGAGACCCAGTACTTC. The chain is built from TRBV19 and TRBJ2-5, with 7 bases that match TRBD2. Germline lookup yields CDR1 LNHDA and CDR2 SQIVND (reference sequence). The length of the CDR3 is 17 residues. Trimming took 3 bases from V and 1 from J; bases not matched to a gene: 11.